One and the same sample provided the 31 T cell receptor beta chains below, sequenced in a study of T cells in Graves' hyperthyroidism and ophthalmopathy. The source material, RNA transcripts, was used to amplify TCR beta CDR3 regions. The TCR CDR3 was amplified in a first-round RT-PCR using the HTBI primer set. TCRdb reanalysed the multiplex PCR reads using MiXCR and keeps one entry per CDR3 protein. The sample holds about 480,000 distinct CDR3 sequences, approximately 15% seen once. The source material was blood. The receptors originated from a woman under 30 with Graves' hyperthyroidism.

The chain's CDR3 is CSVEFPTGQYF. In DNA form, the CDR3 reads TGCAGCGTTGAATTTCCAACTGGGCAGTATTTT. This chain links TRBV29-1 with TRBJ2-3; D is undetermined. CDR1 and CDR2 from the germline V gene are SQVTM and ANQGSEA. The CDR3 length is 11 residues. Trimming removed 2 bases at V and 11 bases at J, with 11 bases between.

The V call is TRBV3-1, the J call TRBJ2-5; no reliable D call. This CDR3 region has 14 residues. V was shortened by 3 bases and J by 5 bases, with 13 bases between the two germline ends. Per the germline V gene, CDR1 is LGHDT and CDR2 is YNNKEL (reference sequence). Here the CDR3 DNA reads TGTGCCAGCAGCCAGATAGCCCCATGGGAGACCCAGTACTTC. Amino acids: CASSQIAPWETQYF.

This clonotype was seen many times. The chain has TRBV28 and TRBJ2-3, with 7 bases fitting TRBD2. The CDR3 covers 15 residues. Germline V CDR1 and CDR2: MDHEN, SYDVKM. V was pared by 6 bases and J by 1 base, with 7 bases of the junction left unmatched. The DNA for the CDR3 is TGTGCCAGCAGCCAAGGCGGGAGCCGCACAGATACGCAGTATTTT. Translation: CASSQGGSRTDTQYF.

This clonotype turned up a few times. A much bigger clone sits one base away, suggesting this may be a read error. The rearrangement links TRBV12-3 or TRBV12-4 to TRBJ1-1, with unresolved D. The CDR3 covers 14 residues. CDR3 sequence (DNA): TGTGCCAGCAGTTTGGACGGGGTGAACACTGAAGCTCTCTTT. Amino acids: CASSLDGVNTEALF.

The chain joins TRBV7-9 to TRBJ2-5; D might be TRBD1 or TRBD2, each matching 6 bases. The CDR3 covers 15 residues. Trimming removed 5 bases at V and 2 bases at J, with 15 bases between. Germline assignment: CDR1 SEHNR and CDR2 FQNEAQ (reference sequence). CDR3 coding DNA: TGTGCCAGCAGCCAGCTTCGGGGGCATCAAGAGACCCAGTACTTC. Translation gives CASSQLRGHQETQYF.

This clonotype was found many times. The V call is TRBV7-3, the J call TRBJ1-2; TRBD1 matches 9 bases. J was trimmed by 8 bases and V by 4 bases; bases with no gene match: 11. Germline values: CDR1 SGHTA, CDR2 FQGTGA. This CDR3 spans 15 amino acids. CDR3 nucleotides: TGTGCCAGCAGCTCGGGGGACAGGGCGTCGGAAGGCTACACCTTC. Translating gives CASSSGDRASEGYTF.

This sequence joins TRBV20-1 and TRBJ2-1, with a weak D call TRBD1 (6 bases). This CDR3 region has 15 residues. Deletions cut 5 bases from V and 3 bases from J, with 17 bases between. Looked up from germline, CDR1 is DFQATT and CDR2 is SNEGSKA (reference sequence). CDR3 nucleotide sequence: TGCAGTGCTGACGGCGACAGGCTTGTCTACAATGAGCAGTTCTTC. It is translated as CSADGDRLVYNEQFF.

The chain couples TRBV10-2 to TRBJ1-1, with D perhaps matching TRBD1 (6 bases). Germline V gives CDR1 WSHSY, CDR2 SAAADI. The CDR3 loop spans 14 amino acids. The V gene lost 6 bases and the J gene lost 0 bases, with 11 bases spanning the gap. The DNA of the CDR3 is TGCGCCAGCAGGCCACAGGGAGTGAACACTGAAGCTTTCTTT. Translation: CASRPQGVNTEAFF.

In regard to this clonotype: This may come from a read error, since a much larger clone is one base off. The chain carries TRBV12-5 and TRBJ2-1, with D possibly matching TRBD2 (7 bases). CDR3 length: 14 residues. The V end lost 7 bases, the J end lost 9 bases, and 19 bases lay between the germline ends. Germline V gene sequence: CDR1 LGHNT, CDR2 FRNRAP. DNA of the CDR3: TGTGCTAGTGCCATGCGGGGGCCCATCGGTGAGCAGTTCTTC. Amino acid sequence: CASAMRGPIGEQFF.

This clonotype was seen ten or more times. The rearrangement joins TRBV12-3 or TRBV12-4 to TRBJ1-1; tentatively, D is TRBD1 (6 bases). The CDR3 covers 15 residues. With 6 bases removed from V and 3 bases from J, the gap between germline ends came to 17 bases. CDR3 protein: CASSPLGGADTEAFF. The CDR3 nucleotides read TGTGCCAGCAGCCCCCTGGGGGGGGCGGACACTGAAGCTTTCTTT.

This sequence joins TRBV6-1 and TRBJ1-2; 11 bases map to TRBD1. Losses at the gene ends were 3 bases for V and 3 bases for J; bases not matched to a gene: 6. CDR3 length: 16 residues. The germline V gene encodes CDR1 MNHNS and CDR2 SASEGT. In nucleotides, the CDR3 is TGTGCCAGCAGTGATCCGAGGACAGGGGGCTACTATGGCTACACCTTC. It yields the protein CASSDPRTGGYYGYTF.

This clonotype appeared many times. The chain recombines TRBV12-3 or TRBV12-4 with TRBJ2-7; D not certain. The CDR3 length is 13 residues. V was clipped by 3 bases and J by 7 bases, with 13 bases between them. The CDR3 reads CASSFAGAKEQYF. The DNA for the CDR3 is TGTGCCAGCAGTTTCGCCGGAGCGAAGGAGCAGTACTTC.

This clonotype was recorded many times. The chain couples TRBV27 to TRBJ2-5; D tentatively fits TRBD1 or TRBD2 (5 bases each). Trimming pared 5 bases from V and 5 bases from J, leaving 15 bases between. Germline V gives CDR1 MNHEY, CDR2 SMNVEV (reference sequence). The CDR3 sequence is 14 residues long. This CDR3 is CASSPRRSGETQYF. CDR3 coding DNA: TGTGCCAGCAGTCCCCGGAGGTCAGGGGAGACCCAGTACTTC.

This clonotype was counted between two and nine times. This chain connects TRBV19 to TRBJ2-3, with TRBD1 as a possible D gene (6 bases). The CDR3 has 13 amino acids. Germline V gene sequence: CDR1 LNHDA, CDR2 SQIVND (reference sequence). V gave up 4 bases and J gave up 8 bases, with 13 bases separating them. As DNA, the CDR3 is TGTGCCAGTAGTACACAGGGAATGGCTACGCAGTATTTT. Protein: CASSTQGMATQYF.

This clonotype was observed many times. J is TRBJ1-1 and V is TRBV5-1; perhaps TRBD1 as D (5 bases). Per germline, CDR1 SGHRS and CDR2 YFSETQ. The CDR3 sequence is 14 residues long. Trimming took 5 bases from V and 3 from J, leaving 14 bases between them. The CDR3: CASRKMGGDTEAFF. Written as DNA, the CDR3 is TGCGCCAGCAGGAAAATGGGGGGGGACACTGAAGCTTTCTTT.

In this sample, this clonotype turned up many times. The rearrangement uses TRBV30 and TRBJ1-6, with 10 bases matching TRBD1. V shed 7 bases and J 10 bases; nucleotides not matched to a gene: 13. Germline lookup yields CDR1 GTSNPN and CDR2 SVGIG (reference sequence). This CDR3 spans 15 amino acids. CDR3 nucleotides: TGTGCCTCGCAAAAGGGACAGGGGATACCCTCACCCCTCCACTTT. It yields the protein CASQKGQGIPSPLHF.

This clonotype appeared once. The chain recombines TRBV4-2 with TRBJ2-1, with 8 positions matching TRBD2. The CDR3 spans 16 residues. The junction had 11 bases not matched to a gene; V was cut back by 5 bases and J by 5 bases. In germline, CDR1 is LGHNA, CDR2 YNFKEQ. In nucleotides, the CDR3 is TGTGCCAGCAGCGAACAAAGCGGGGGTTATGACAATGAGCAGTTCTTC. Protein: CASSEQSGGYDNEQFF.

This clonotype was detected ten times or more. The chain recombines TRBV29-1 with TRBJ1-2; D not certain. V lost 4 bases, J lost 8 bases, and 17 bases lay in between. The germline gives CDR1 SQVTM, CDR2 ANQGSEA. The CDR3 totals 13 residues. The CDR3 DNA reads TGCAGCGTTGTAAGGGAGCTGTCGAGGGGCTACACCTTC. Its protein product is CSVVRELSRGYTF.

The rearrangement uses TRBV12-3 or TRBV12-4 and TRBJ2-3; 13 nucleotides match TRBD2. The CDR3 covers 18 residues. Unmatched junction bases numbered 11, after V lost 8 bases and J lost 0 bases. The CDR3 loop is CASATSGRAGRSTDTQYF. The CDR3, as DNA: TGTGCCAGCGCCACTAGCGGGAGGGCCGGAAGGAGCACAGATACGCAGTATTTT.

The genes are TRBV6-1 and TRBJ2-1; maybe TRBD2 (6 bases). The J call may be faulty, since TRBJ2-7 better matches the DNA end. Per germline, CDR1 MNHNS and CDR2 SASEGT. The CDR3 has 16 residues. CDR3 amino acids: CASSEALGGGNNEQYF. CDR3 DNA: TGTGCCAGCAGTGAAGCGCTGGGCGGAGGGAACAATGAGCAGTACTTC.

This clonotype was observed a few times. This rearrangement joins TRBV7-3 to TRBJ2-5, with D possibly TRBD2 on 6 matching bases. The V gene lost 4 bases and the J gene lost 5 bases, with 17 bases spanning the gap. CDR1 is SGHTA, CDR2 FQGTGA, per germline. The CDR3 consists of 15 residues. This CDR3 reads CASSSRRGPRETQYF. CDR3 coding DNA: TGTGCCAGCAGCTCGAGGCGGGGCCCCCGGGAGACCCAGTACTTC. Looking up the rest from reference TRBV7-3 and TRBJ2-5 gives the full variable domain: GAGVSQTPSNKVTEKGKYVELRCDPISGHTALYWYRQSLGQGPEFLIYFQGTGAADDSGLPNDRFFAVRPEGSVSTLKIQRTERGDSAVYLCASSSRRGPRETQYFGPGTRLLVL.

This sequence joins TRBV30 and TRBJ2-7, with D possibly matching TRBD2 (6 bases). Germline assignment: CDR1 GTSNPN and CDR2 SVGIG (reference sequence). The CDR3 is 13 amino acids. CDR3 DNA sequence: TGTGCATGGAGTAGGCTCGGGGGATACGAGCAGTACGTC. Translated, it gives CAWSRLGGYEQYV.

This clonotype was seen at least ten times. The V gene is TRBV11-1, the J gene TRBJ1-1; 9 bases align to TRBD1. CDR1 and CDR2 (germline): SGHAT, FQDESV (reference sequence). The CDR3 spans 15 residues. The junction had 9 bases not matched to a gene; V was cut back by 5 bases and J by 5 bases. For the CDR3, the DNA is TGTGCCAGCAGCCCATACAGGGGGCTAGGAACTGAAGCTTTCTTT. Translating it yields CASSPYRGLGTEAFF.

This clonotype was recorded at least ten times. The rearrangement links TRBV7-9 to TRBJ2-5; 8 bases are shared with TRBD1. V lost 5 bases, J lost 6 bases, and 11 bases stayed unmatched. The CDR3 has 15 amino acids. Germline assignment: CDR1 SEHNR and CDR2 FQNEAQ (reference sequence). For the CDR3, the DNA is TGTGCCAGCAGCGCCAAGACAGGGGTCGAACAGACCCAGTACTTC. Translated: CASSAKTGVEQTQYF.

The V call is TRBV30, the J call TRBJ1-1; D unclear. Trimming cost V 3 bases and J 1 base, with 15 bases left between them. This CDR3 has 15 amino acids. Germline V gene data show CDR1 as GTSNPN and CDR2 as SVGIG (reference sequence). This CDR3 reads CAWRTALRPNTEAFF. CDR3 bases: TGTGCCTGGAGAACCGCCTTAAGGCCGAACACTGAAGCTTTCTTT. The entire variable domain, with the rest obtained from reference TRBV30 and TRBJ1-1, is as follows: SQTIHQWPATLVQPVGSPLSLECTVEGTSNPNLYWYRQAAGRGLQLLFYSVGIGQISSEVPQNLSASRPQDRQFILSSKKLLLSDSGFYLCAWRTALRPNTEAFFGQGTRLTVV.

This chain joins TRBV19 and TRBJ1-1; D is ambiguous. From germline, CDR1 is LNHDA and CDR2 SQIVND (reference sequence). Trimming left V 5 bases short and J 10 bases short, with 14 bases between. This CDR3 has 12 amino acids. CDR3 loop: CASSSRFMGAFF. The CDR3 DNA sequence: TGTGCCAGTAGTTCGCGGTTTATGGGAGCTTTCTTT.

There are many counts of this clonotype. The rearrangement joins TRBV25-1 to TRBJ2-1, with D tentatively TRBD1 (5 bases). CDR1 MGHDK and CDR2 SYGVNS come from the germline V gene. Trimming removed 2 bases at V and 1 base at J, with 15 bases between. The CDR3 runs to 17 residues. CDR3 protein: CASSELSGIGSYNEQFF. In DNA form, the CDR3 reads TGTGCCAGCAGTGAACTCTCAGGGATCGGGTCCTACAATGAGCAGTTCTTC.

The chain employs TRBV4-1 and TRBJ2-3; unclear D gene. In germline, CDR1 is MGHRA, CDR2 YSYEKL. The CDR3 runs 15 residues. V shed 0 bases and J shed 6 bases, with 13 bases lying between them. This CDR3 reads CASSQEGSPLDTQYF. As DNA, the CDR3 is TGCGCCAGCAGCCAAGAAGGATCTCCTCTGGATACGCAGTATTTT.

The sample holds many counts of this clonotype. The J gene is TRBJ2-1, the V gene TRBV12-3 or TRBV12-4; weak D call: TRBD2 (6 bases). The CDR3 consists of 16 residues. Deletions cut 2 bases from V and 4 bases from J, with 15 bases between. CDR3 coding DNA: TGTGCCAGCAGTTTACGGGTGACTAGAGGATACAATGAGCAGTTCTTC. Protein sequence: CASSLRVTRGYNEQFF.

This clonotype was detected ten times or more. The chain employs TRBV12-3 or TRBV12-4 and TRBJ1-1, with D uncertain. The CDR3 sequence is 14 residues long. V was pared by 4 bases and J by 0 bases, with 9 bases between. The chain's CDR3 is CASSSPPLNTEAFF. The DNA of the CDR3 is TGTGCCAGCAGTTCCCCACCTTTGAACACTGAAGCTTTCTTT.

This sequence joins TRBV9 and TRBJ2-1, with 7 bases matching TRBD1. CDR1 is SGDLS and CDR2 is YYNGEE in the germline V gene. The CDR3 consists of 14 residues. Unmatched junction bases numbered 3, after V lost 0 bases and J lost 6 bases. In DNA form, the CDR3 reads TGTGCCAGCAGCGTAGTACAGGGGATCAATGAGCAGTTCTTC. Amino acid sequence: CASSVVQGINEQFF.